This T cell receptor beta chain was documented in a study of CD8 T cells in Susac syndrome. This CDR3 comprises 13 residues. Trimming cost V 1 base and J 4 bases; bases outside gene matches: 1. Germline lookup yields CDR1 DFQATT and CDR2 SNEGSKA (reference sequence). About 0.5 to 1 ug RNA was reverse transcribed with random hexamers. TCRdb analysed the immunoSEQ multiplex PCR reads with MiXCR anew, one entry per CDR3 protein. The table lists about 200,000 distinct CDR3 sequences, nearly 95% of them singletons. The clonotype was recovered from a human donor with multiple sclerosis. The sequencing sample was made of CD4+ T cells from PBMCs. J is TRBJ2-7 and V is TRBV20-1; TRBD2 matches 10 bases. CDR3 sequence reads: CSARASGSYEQYF. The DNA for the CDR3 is TGCAGTGCTAGAGCTAGCGGGAGTTACGAGCAGTACTTC.